This record looks at one TCR beta chain sequence and its context. The CDR3 runs to 14 residues. The germline V and J ends were trimmed by 5 bases and 5 bases, with 15 bases remaining between them. Germline values: CDR1 SNHLY, CDR2 FYNNEI. This entry belongs to a study of blood T cells in healthy people across ages. Study-level information: Capturing about one barcoded beta molecule per two T cells was achieved by template switching.

A second PCR of 7 to 11 cycles used a sample-barcoded 5' primer and a J-beta primer mix. TCRdb processed the 5' RACE reads anew with MiXCR; each CDR3 protein has one entry. The sample lists 700,000 or so distinct CDR3 sequences; roughly two fifths were seen once. Material for sequencing was blood. The chain has TRBV2 and TRBJ1-2, with D possibly TRBD1 on 6 matching bases. The TCR comes from a man older than 75 in good health. CDR3 nucleotides: TGTGCCAGCAGTCGTGGGGACAACTATTATGGCTACACCTTC. It codes for CASSRGDNYYGYTF.